These 30 T cell receptor beta chains came from one sample sequenced in a study of cytomegalovirus exposure and HLA in healthy donors. The PCR ran on 60 Vbeta and 13 Jbeta primers. Generated by immunoSEQ multiplex PCR, the TCRdb table keeps only in-frame clones and is missing some. This sample has 100,000 to 150,000 clones, with approximately 87% found just once. Material for sequencing was PBMCs. All receptors derive from a man aged 18 to 29 in good health and CMV-seropositive.

The V and J genes are TRBV2 and TRBJ2-1; tentative D call: TRBD2 (6 bases). This CDR3 is built from 13 residues. Germline CDR1 and CDR2: SNHLY and FYNNEI. V gave up 6 bases and J gave up 6 bases, with 12 bases separating them. CDR3 residues: CASRGIGGNEQFF. DNA of the CDR3: TGTGCCAGCAGAGGGATCGGGGGCAATGAGCAGTTCTTC.

There are a few counts of this clone. The chain is built from TRBV5-6 and TRBJ1-6, with D uncertain. Looked up from germline, CDR1 is SGHDT and CDR2 is YYEEEE. The length of the CDR3 is 14 residues. Trimming left V 3 bases short and J 6 bases short, with 10 bases between. Here the CDR3 DNA reads TGTGCCAGCAGCTCGGGTTTTTCTAATTCACCCCTCCACTTT. Translation: CASSSGFSNSPLHF.

The chain employs TRBV5-4 and TRBJ2-3; possible D gene TRBD1, 8 bases. Germline V CDR1 and CDR2: SGHNT, YYREEE (reference sequence). The V gene lost 4 bases and the J gene lost 4 bases, with 22 bases spanning the gap. The CDR3 runs 17 residues. CDR3 coding DNA: TGTGCCAGCAGCACCTTACTGGACAGGGAGGGCGCAGATACGCAGTATTTT. Amino acid sequence: CASSTLLDREGADTQYF.

The chain carries TRBV10-3 and TRBJ2-5; no firm D call. This CDR3 has 13 amino acids. In germline, CDR1 is ENHRY, CDR2 SYGVKD. V gave up 4 bases and J gave up 1 base, with 7 bases separating them. The CDR3 DNA is TGTGCCATCAGTGGCCGGGTCCAAGAGACCCAGTACTTC. Its translation is CAISGRVQETQYF.

This clone has a handful of counts. The chain has TRBV19 and TRBJ2-7; 8 nucleotides align to TRBD1. The germline gives CDR1 LNHDA, CDR2 SQIVND (reference sequence). J was trimmed by 5 bases and V by 4 bases; bases with no gene match: 7. There are 14 residues in the CDR3. This chain's CDR3 is CASSRTGLVHEQYF. CDR3 nucleotides: TGTGCCAGTAGTAGGACAGGGCTTGTTCACGAGCAGTACTTC.

The chain links TRBV9 to TRBJ1-3, with no clear D. V was trimmed by 4 bases and J by 3 bases, leaving 8 bases between them. The CDR3 has 13 residues. Germline CDR1 is SGDLS and CDR2 is YYNGEE. CDR3 loop: CASSPPSGNTIYF. The CDR3 nucleotides read TGTGCCAGCAGCCCCCCCAGTGGAAACACCATATATTTT.

V gene TRBV7-9 combines with J gene TRBJ1-1, with 8 bases lining up with TRBD1. Per germline, CDR1 SEHNR and CDR2 FQNEAQ (reference sequence). The CDR3 consists of 18 residues. Germline trimming cut 8 bases from V and 1 base from J; bases unmatched to any gene: 18. CDR3 sequence: CASGTQSPGGAGNTEAFF. Written as DNA, the CDR3 is TGTGCCAGCGGTACCCAGTCGCCAGGGGGCGCGGGGAACACTGAAGCTTTCTTT.

This chain uses TRBV10-3 with TRBJ1-6; 8 nucleotides match TRBD1. The CDR3 contains 19 residues. Germline V CDR1 and CDR2: ENHRY, SYGVKD. V lost 6 bases, J lost 0 bases, and 13 bases stayed unmatched. CDR3: CAIRGPGDRGSSYNSPLHF. CDR3 in DNA: TGTGCCATCAGGGGGCCGGGAGACAGGGGAAGCTCCTATAATTCACCCCTCCACTTT.

The rearrangement uses TRBV6-1 and TRBJ1-5; D perhaps matches TRBD1 (6 bases). The V gene's germline CDR1 is MNHNS and CDR2 SASEGT. V was cut by 8 bases and J by 6 bases, with 20 bases left in between. The CDR3 is 15 residues long. CDR3 loop: CASGGGHGGSQPQHF. CDR3 nucleotide sequence: TGTGCCAGCGGGGGGGGGCACGGGGGAAGTCAGCCCCAGCATTTT.

The rearrangement joins TRBV7-3 to TRBJ2-2; TRBD1 matches 8 bases. Germline CDR1 is SGHTA and CDR2 is FQGTGA. The ends lost 4 bases at V and 3 bases at J; junction bases unmatched: 4. The CDR3 is made up of 15 amino acids. CDR3 coding DNA: TGTGCCAGCAGCTGGCAGGGGGCAGACACCGGGGAGCTGTTTTTT. Translation gives CASSWQGADTGELFF. The full variable domain, its missing parts supplied by reference TRBV7-3 and TRBJ2-2, is GAGVSQTPSNKVTEKGKYVELRCDPISGHTALYWYRQSLGQGPEFLIYFQGTGAADDSGLPNDRFFAVRPEGSVSTLKIQRTERGDSAVYLCASSWQGADTGELFFGEGSRLTVL.

The CDR3 sequence is CASSQTGGYRGEQFF. The DNA for the CDR3 is TGCGCCAGCAGTCAGACAGGGGGCTACCGGGGTGAGCAGTTCTTC. V usage is TRBV4-1 and J usage is TRBJ2-1; 10 positions match TRBD1. The CDR3 extends over 15 amino acids. CDR1 is MGHRA and CDR2 is YSYEKL in the germline V gene. The V segment lost 6 bases and the J segment 9 bases; nucleotides outside the gene matches: 11.

J is TRBJ1-5 and V is TRBV15; a possible D gene is TRBD1 (5 bases). This CDR3 has 14 amino acids. Germline V lookup: CDR1 LNHNV, CDR2 YYDKDF (reference sequence). The V end was cut by 0 bases, the J end by 7 bases, with 10 bases between. Here the CDR3 DNA reads TGTGCCACCAGCAGAGATCTTGGGGGGCAGCCCCAGCATTTT. It specifies CATSRDLGGQPQHF.

The table lists this clone with a few counts. This rearrangement joins TRBV28 to TRBJ1-1; 8 bases match TRBD1. V lost 6 bases to trimming and J lost 9 bases; unmatched junction nucleotides: 6. The CDR3 contains 12 residues. Per the germline V gene, CDR1 is MDHEN and CDR2 is SYDVKM. The chain's CDR3 is CASRPGQGKAFF. The CDR3 DNA reads TGTGCCAGCAGACCCGGACAGGGAAAAGCTTTCTTT.

The rearrangement uses TRBV5-1 and TRBJ1-6; D is unresolved. Germline lookup yields CDR1 SGHRS and CDR2 YFSETQ. Trimming stripped 2 bases from V and 7 bases from J, with 22 bases between. There are 18 residues in the CDR3. This chain's CDR3 is CASSLGRYYPEENSPLHF. The CDR3 bases are TGCGCCAGCAGCTTAGGGCGATATTACCCGGAGGAGAATTCACCCCTCCACTTT.

This rearrangement joins TRBV13 to TRBJ1-1; D is unclear. Germline CDR1 reads PRHDT; CDR2 reads FYEKMQ (reference sequence). This CDR3 has 12 amino acids. With 0 bases removed from V and 11 bases from J, the gap between germline ends came to 10 bases. The CDR3 DNA sequence: TGTGCCAGCAGCTTAGGCCGGAGTTTTGCTTTCTTT. Its translation: CASSLGRSFAFF.

The chain joins TRBV18 to TRBJ1-3; 8 bases align to TRBD1. The germline V gene encodes CDR1 KGHSH and CDR2 LQKENI. The CDR3 runs 16 residues. V lost 3 bases and J lost 2; bases outside the gene matches: 6. The CDR3 protein is CASSPVGQAAGNTIYF. The DNA of the CDR3 is TGTGCCAGCTCACCCGTGGGACAGGCGGCTGGAAACACCATATATTTT. Looking up the rest from reference TRBV18 and TRBJ1-3 gives the full variable domain: NAGVMQNPRHLVRRRGQEARLRCSPMKGHSHVYWYRQLPEEGLKFMVYLQKENIIDESGMPKERFSAEFPKEGPSILRIQQVVRGDSAAYFCASSPVGQAAGNTIYFGEGSWLTVV.

V is TRBV2 and J is TRBJ2-1; D unresolved. From germline, CDR1 is SNHLY and CDR2 FYNNEI. Trimming removed 11 bases from V and 7 bases from J, with 24 bases in between. This CDR3 region has 15 residues. CDR3 sequence (DNA): TGTGCCTGCGTCACGAGGATTTCTGAGGAAAATGAGCAGTTCTTC. Encoded protein: CACVTRISEENEQFF.

The chain combines TRBV15 with TRBJ1-2; a possible D gene is TRBD1 (5 bases). The germline V gene has CDR1 LNHNV and CDR2 YYDKDF (reference sequence). Between the trimmed V and J ends, which lost 4 bases and 7 bases, there was a span of 10 bases. This CDR3 is 12 amino acids long. The CDR3 DNA is TGTGCCACCAGCAAAGACGGGGGTGGCTACACCTTC. It translates to CATSKDGGGYTF. Full variable domain (remainder filled in from reference TRBV15 and TRBJ1-2): DAMVIQNPRYQVTQFGKPVTLSCSQTLNHNVMYWYQQKSSQAPKLLFHYYDKDFNNEADTPDNFQSRRPNTSFCFLDIRSPGLGDTAMYLCATSKDGGGYTFGSGTRLTVV.

The CDR3 loop is CASSDTYYGYTF. CDR3 bases: TGTGCCAGCAGTGACACGTACTATGGCTACACCTTC. V is TRBV27 and J is TRBJ1-2; unclear D gene. The CDR3 contains 12 residues. Trimming stripped 5 bases from V and 3 bases from J, with 7 bases between. CDR1 is MNHEY, CDR2 SMNVEV, per germline (reference sequence).

CDR3 bases: TGTGCCAGCAGTTTATTGCTCCCCGCGGGCACCGGGGAGCTGTTTTTT. Its protein product is CASSLLLPAGTGELFF. This chain joins TRBV27 and TRBJ2-2; TRBD2 is a possible D gene (5 bases). The V end was cut by 1 base, the J end by 4 bases, with 13 bases between. CDR3 length: 16 residues. Germline V gives CDR1 MNHEY, CDR2 SMNVEV (reference sequence).

The rearrangement uses TRBV18 and TRBJ2-5; TRBD1 aligns across 7 bases. Germline CDR1 is KGHSH and CDR2 is LQKENI. V dropped 3 bases and J dropped 4; count of bases not matched to a gene: 2. The CDR3 is 13 amino acids. CDR3 coding DNA: TGTGCCAGCTCACCGGGGGACAGAGAGACCCAGTACTTC. Translated: CASSPGDRETQYF.

The chain uses TRBV7-9 and TRBJ2-3; 12 bases are shared with TRBD2. V shed 4 bases and J 6 bases; nucleotides not matched to a gene: 5. This CDR3 is built from 15 residues. Germline-derived CDR1 and CDR2 are SEHNR and FQNEAQ (reference sequence). The CDR3: CASSSASGGADTQYF. The CDR3 DNA reads as TGTGCCAGCAGCTCCGCTAGCGGGGGGGCCGATACGCAGTATTTT.

The chain joins TRBV6-1 to TRBJ2-1; 9 positions agree with TRBD2. The ends lost 7 bases at V and 8 bases at J; junction bases unmatched: 6. Germline V CDR1 and CDR2: MNHNS, SASEGT. The CDR3 contains 13 residues. The CDR3 is CASIQRGADEQFF. CDR3 DNA sequence: TGTGCCAGCATCCAGCGGGGGGCAGATGAGCAGTTCTTC.

The chain couples TRBV5-1 to TRBJ1-1, with 9 bases aligning to TRBD1. Germline V gene sequence: CDR1 SGHRS, CDR2 YFSETQ. After removal of 3 bases from V and 4 bases from J, the junction contained 1 base not matched to a gene. This CDR3 is built from 13 residues. The CDR3 is CASSSTGGTEAFF. CDR3 bases: TGCGCCAGCAGCTCGACAGGGGGCACTGAAGCTTTCTTT.

This chain connects TRBV7-9 to TRBJ2-2; D not certain. The V and J ends lost 5 bases and 5 bases respectively, with 9 bases between them. The CDR3 runs 13 residues. Germline CDR1 and CDR2: SEHNR and FQNEAQ (reference sequence). The CDR3 spells CASSPPGTGELFF. CDR3 in DNA: TGTGCCAGCAGCCCCCCCGGGACCGGGGAGCTGTTTTTT.

The gene calls are TRBV7-9 and TRBJ2-3; no firm D call. Trimming pared 5 bases from V and 4 bases from J, leaving 19 bases between. CDR3 length: 16 amino acids. The germline CDR1 and CDR2 sequences are SEHNR and FQNEAQ (reference sequence). The CDR3 protein is CASSAWLEALADTQYF. For the CDR3, the DNA is TGTGCCAGCAGCGCCTGGCTAGAGGCTCTGGCAGATACGCAGTATTTT.

This clone was counted between two and nine times. The rearrangement uses TRBV4-1 and TRBJ1-1, with TRBD1 as a possible D gene (6 bases). The germline V and J ends were trimmed by 1 base and 3 bases, with 12 bases remaining between them. This CDR3 is built from 15 residues. Germline V CDR1 and CDR2: MGHRA, YSYEKL. As DNA, the CDR3 is TGCGCCAGCAGCCAAGGTATACAGGGTTACACTGAAGCTTTCTTT. Translating it yields CASSQGIQGYTEAFF.

This clone was counted once. The chain uses TRBV10-3 and TRBJ1-1; D gene uncertain. The CDR3 runs 15 residues. Germline-derived CDR1 and CDR2 are ENHRY and SYGVKD. Trimming cost V 2 bases and J 2 bases, with 12 bases left between them. The CDR3 DNA reads as TGTGCCATCAGTGAGACCGAGGCAGTCAACACTGAAGCTTTCTTT. Encoded protein: CAISETEAVNTEAFF.

This chain connects TRBV11-3 to TRBJ1-3; the match to TRBD1 covers 9 bases. CDR1 SGHNT and CDR2 YENEEA come from the germline V gene. The ends lost 0 bases at V and 4 bases at J; junction bases unmatched: 7. CDR3 length equals 17 residues. The CDR3 region has the DNA TGTGCCAGCAGCTTAGACGCCGGGACAGGGAGAGGAAACACCATATATTTT. This sequence encodes CASSLDAGTGRGNTIYF.

The chain links TRBV29-1 to TRBJ2-5, with D unclear. CDR3 size: 10 residues. The germline V and J ends were trimmed by 4 bases and 4 bases, with 4 bases remaining between them. Germline-derived CDR1 and CDR2 are SQVTM and ANQGSEA. CDR3 region: CSVGAETQYF. CDR3 sequence (DNA): TGCAGCGTTGGGGCAGAGACCCAGTACTTC. Together with reference TRBV29-1 and TRBJ2-5, the CDR3 gives the full variable domain: SAVISQKPSRDICQRGTSLTIQCQVDSQVTMMFWYRQQPGQSLTLIATANQGSEATYESGFVIDKFPISRPNLTFSTLTVSNMSPEDSSIYLCSVGAETQYFGPGTRLLVL.